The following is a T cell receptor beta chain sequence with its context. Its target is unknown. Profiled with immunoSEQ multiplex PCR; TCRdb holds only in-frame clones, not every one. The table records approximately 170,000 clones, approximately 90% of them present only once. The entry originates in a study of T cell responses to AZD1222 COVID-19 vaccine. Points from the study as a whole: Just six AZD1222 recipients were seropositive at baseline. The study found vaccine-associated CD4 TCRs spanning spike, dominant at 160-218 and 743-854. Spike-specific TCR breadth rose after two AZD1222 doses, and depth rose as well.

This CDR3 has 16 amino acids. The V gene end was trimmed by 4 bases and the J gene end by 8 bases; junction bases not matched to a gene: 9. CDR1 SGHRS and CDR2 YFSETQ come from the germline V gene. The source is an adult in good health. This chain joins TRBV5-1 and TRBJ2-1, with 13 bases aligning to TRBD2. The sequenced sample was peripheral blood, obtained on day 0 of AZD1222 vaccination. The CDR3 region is CASSPKTSGRFDEQFF. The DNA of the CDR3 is TGCGCCAGCAGCCCCAAGACTAGCGGGAGGTTCGATGAGCAGTTCTTC.